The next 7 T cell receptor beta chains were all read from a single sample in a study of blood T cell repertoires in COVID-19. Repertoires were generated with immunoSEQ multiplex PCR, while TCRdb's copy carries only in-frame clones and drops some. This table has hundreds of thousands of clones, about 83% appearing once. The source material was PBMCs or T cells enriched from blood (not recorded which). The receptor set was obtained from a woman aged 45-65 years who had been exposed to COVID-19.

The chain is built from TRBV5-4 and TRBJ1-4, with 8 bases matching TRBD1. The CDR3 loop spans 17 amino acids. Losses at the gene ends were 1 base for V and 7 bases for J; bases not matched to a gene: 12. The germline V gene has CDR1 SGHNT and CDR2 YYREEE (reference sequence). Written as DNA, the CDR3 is TGTGCCAGCAGCTTGTCCGGAACCAGGGGGCAGCGTGAAAAACTGTTTTTT. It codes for CASSLSGTRGQREKLFF.

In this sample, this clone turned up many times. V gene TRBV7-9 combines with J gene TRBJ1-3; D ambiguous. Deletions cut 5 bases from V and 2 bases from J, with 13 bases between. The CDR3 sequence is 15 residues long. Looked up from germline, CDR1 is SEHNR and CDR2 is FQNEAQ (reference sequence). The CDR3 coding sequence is TGTGCCAGCAGCGCGGGCACCGGGCCTGGAAACACCATATATTTT. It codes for CASSAGTGPGNTIYF. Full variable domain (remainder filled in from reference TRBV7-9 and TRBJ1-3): DTGVSQNPRHKITKRGQNVTFRCDPISEHNRLYWYRQTLGQGPEFLTYFQNEAQLEKSRLLSDRFSAERPKGSFSTLEIQRTEQGDSAMYLCASSAGTGPGNTIYFGEGSWLTVV.

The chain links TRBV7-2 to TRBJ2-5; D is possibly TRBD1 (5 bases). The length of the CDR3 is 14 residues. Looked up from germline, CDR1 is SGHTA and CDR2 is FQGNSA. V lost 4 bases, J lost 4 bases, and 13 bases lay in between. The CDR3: CASSSTAGLETQYF. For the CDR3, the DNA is TGTGCCAGCAGCTCCACCGCAGGGTTAGAGACCCAGTACTTC.

The CDR3 coding sequence is TGTGCCAGCAGCTTATCGGGAGGCACAGATACGCAGTATTTT. It is translated as CASSLSGGTDTQYF. This sequence joins TRBV7-2 and TRBJ2-3; D may be TRBD2 (6 bases). CDR1 SGHTA and CDR2 FQGNSA come from the germline V gene. V shed 2 bases and J shed 1 base, with 7 bases lying between them. This CDR3 region has 14 residues.

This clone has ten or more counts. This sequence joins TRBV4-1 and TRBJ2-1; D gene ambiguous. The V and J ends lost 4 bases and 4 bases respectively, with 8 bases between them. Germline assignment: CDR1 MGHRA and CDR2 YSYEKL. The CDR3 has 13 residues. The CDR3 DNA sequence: TGCGCCAGCAGCCCCGGCAGGTACAATGAGCAGTTCTTC. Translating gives CASSPGRYNEQFF.

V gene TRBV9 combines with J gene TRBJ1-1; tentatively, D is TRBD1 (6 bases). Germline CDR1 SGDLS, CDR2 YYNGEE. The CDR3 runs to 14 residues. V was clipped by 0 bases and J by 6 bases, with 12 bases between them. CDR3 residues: CASSVAGTTAEAFF. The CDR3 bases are TGTGCCAGCAGCGTAGCTGGGACAACGGCTGAAGCTTTCTTT. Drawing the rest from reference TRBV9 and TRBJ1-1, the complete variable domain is DSGVTQTPKHLITATGQRVTLRCSPRSGDLSVYWYQQSLDQGLQFLIQYYNGEERAKGNILERFSAQQFPDLHSELNLSSLELGDSALYFCASSVAGTTAEAFFGQGTRLTVV.

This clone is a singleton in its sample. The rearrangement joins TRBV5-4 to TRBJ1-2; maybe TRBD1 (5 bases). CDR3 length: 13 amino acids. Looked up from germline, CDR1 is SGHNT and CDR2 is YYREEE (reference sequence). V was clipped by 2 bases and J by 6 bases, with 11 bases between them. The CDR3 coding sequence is TGTGCCAGCAGCTTCCAGGGTAGGGATGGCTACACCTTC. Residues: CASSFQGRDGYTF. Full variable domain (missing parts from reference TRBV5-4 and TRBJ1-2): ETGVTQSPTHLIKTRGQQVTLRCSSQSGHNTVSWYQQALGQGPQFIFQYYREEENGRGNFPPRFSGLQFPNYSSELNVNALELDDSALYLCASSFQGRDGYTFGSGTRLTVV.